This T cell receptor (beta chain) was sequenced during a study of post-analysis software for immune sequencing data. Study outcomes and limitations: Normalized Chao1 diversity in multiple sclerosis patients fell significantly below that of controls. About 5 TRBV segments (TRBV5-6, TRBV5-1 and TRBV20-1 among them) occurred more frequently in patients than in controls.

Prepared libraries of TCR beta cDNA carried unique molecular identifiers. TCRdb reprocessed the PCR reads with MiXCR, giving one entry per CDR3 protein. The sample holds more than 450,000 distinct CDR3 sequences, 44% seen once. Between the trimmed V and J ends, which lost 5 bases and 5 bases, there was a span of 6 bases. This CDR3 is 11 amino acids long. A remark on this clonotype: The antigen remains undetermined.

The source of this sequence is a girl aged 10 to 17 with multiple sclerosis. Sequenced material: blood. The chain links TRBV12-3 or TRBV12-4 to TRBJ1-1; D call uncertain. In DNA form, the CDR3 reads TGTGCCAGCAGTCCAATTACTGAAGCTTTCTTT. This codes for CASSPITEAFF.